This TCR beta chain comes out of a study of blood T cell repertoires in COVID-19. This CDR3 is 11 amino acids long. Trimming pared 6 bases from V and 3 bases from J, leaving 6 bases between. Germline CDR1 SNHLY, CDR2 FYNNEI. This clone was detected only a few times. Those who participated ranged in age from about 18 to 89 years and resided in about two dozen US areas. The protocol was immunoSEQ multiplex PCR, while the TCRdb copy is restricted to in-frame clones and leaves out a portion. The repertoire includes about 400,000 clones, about 85% of them detected once, and just under 2% sits in the top ten.

The receptor's source is a woman between 18 and 29 years old with acute COVID-19. The material sequenced was PBMCs or T cells enriched from blood (not recorded which). V usage is TRBV2 and J usage is TRBJ2-7; no definite D call. The CDR3: CASSLVYEQYF. CDR3 DNA: TGTGCCAGCAGCCTAGTCTACGAGCAGTACTTC.